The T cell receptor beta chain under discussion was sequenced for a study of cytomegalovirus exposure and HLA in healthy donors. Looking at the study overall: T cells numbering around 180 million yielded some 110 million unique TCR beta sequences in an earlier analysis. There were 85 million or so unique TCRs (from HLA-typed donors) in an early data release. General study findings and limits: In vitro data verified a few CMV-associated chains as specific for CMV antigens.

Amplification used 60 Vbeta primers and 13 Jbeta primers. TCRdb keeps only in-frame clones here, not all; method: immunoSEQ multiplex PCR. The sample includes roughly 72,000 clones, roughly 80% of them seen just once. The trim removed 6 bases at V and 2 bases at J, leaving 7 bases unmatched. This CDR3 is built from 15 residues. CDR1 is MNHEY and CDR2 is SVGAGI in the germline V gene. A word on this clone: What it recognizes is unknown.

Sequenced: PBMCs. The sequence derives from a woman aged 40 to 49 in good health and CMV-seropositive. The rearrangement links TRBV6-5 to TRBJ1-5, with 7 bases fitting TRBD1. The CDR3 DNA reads TGTGCCAGCAGAGCCACAGGGGATGGCAATCAGCCCCAGCATTTT. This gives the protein CASRATGDGNQPQHF.